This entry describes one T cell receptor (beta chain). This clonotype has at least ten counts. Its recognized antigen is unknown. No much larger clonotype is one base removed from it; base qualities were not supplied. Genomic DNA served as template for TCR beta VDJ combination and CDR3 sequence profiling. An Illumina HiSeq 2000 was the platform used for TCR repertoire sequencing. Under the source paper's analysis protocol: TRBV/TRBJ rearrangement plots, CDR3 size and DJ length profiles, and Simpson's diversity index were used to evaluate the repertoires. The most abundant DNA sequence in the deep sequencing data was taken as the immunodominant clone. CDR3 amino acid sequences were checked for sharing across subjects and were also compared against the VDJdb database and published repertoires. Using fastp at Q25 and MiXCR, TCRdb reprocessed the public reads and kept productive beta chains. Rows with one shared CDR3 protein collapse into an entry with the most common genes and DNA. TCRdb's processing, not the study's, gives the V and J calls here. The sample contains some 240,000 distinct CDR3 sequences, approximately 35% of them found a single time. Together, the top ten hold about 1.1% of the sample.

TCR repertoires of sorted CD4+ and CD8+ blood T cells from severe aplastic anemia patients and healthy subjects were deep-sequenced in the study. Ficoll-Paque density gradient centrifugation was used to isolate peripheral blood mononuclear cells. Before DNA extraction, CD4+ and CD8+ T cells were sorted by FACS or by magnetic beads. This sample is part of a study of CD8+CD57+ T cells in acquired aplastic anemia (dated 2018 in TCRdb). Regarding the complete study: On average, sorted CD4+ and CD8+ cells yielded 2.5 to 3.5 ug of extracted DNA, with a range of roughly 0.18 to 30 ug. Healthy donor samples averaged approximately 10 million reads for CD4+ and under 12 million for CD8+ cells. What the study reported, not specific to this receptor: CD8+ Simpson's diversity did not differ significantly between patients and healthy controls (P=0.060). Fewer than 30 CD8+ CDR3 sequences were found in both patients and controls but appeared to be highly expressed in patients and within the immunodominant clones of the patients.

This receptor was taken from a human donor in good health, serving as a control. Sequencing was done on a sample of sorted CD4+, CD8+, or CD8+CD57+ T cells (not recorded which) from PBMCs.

CDR3 loop: CASSYSLYEQYF. At the DNA level, the sequence is TGTGCCAGCAGCTACAGCCTCTACGAGCAGTACTTC. Rearrangement joined TRBV7-9 to TRBJ2-7; the D gene is unclear. From a lookup of the germline V gene (reference sequence), CDR1 and CDR2 are SEHNR and FQNEAQ. The CDR3 spans 12 residues, from the cysteine through the phenylalanine. Solely the CDR3 DNA is kept, with 36 bases framed from the first base. The V and J ends are trimmed by 4 bases and 3 bases, leaving 7 bases between them.